This TCR beta chain appears in the sequencing data of a study of shared clonotypes between healthy human individuals. J was trimmed by 4 bases and V by 7 bases; bases with no gene match: 6. This CDR3 is 13 amino acids long. The germline V gene encodes CDR1 MNHEY and CDR2 SMNVEV (reference sequence). Assay: immunoSEQ multiplex PCR; the TCRdb copy retains only in-frame clones and omits some. The table lists about 2.4 million clones, approximately 94% of them singletons, with about 0.13% in the top ten. Input material: naive CD4+ T cells sorted from blood. Regarding subset: CD45RA+ positively selected. The genes are TRBV27 and TRBJ1-2, with 7 bases fitting TRBD1. This sequence was found in a man between 18 and 35 years old in good health. This CDR3 reads CASKGGRGYGYTF. The CDR3 region has the DNA TGTGCCAGCAAAGGGGGCCGGGGCTATGGCTACACCTTC.